This TCR beta chain was documented in a study of cytomegalovirus exposure and HLA in healthy donors. As for this clone: At one end the junction does not follow the germline gene, possibly because of a read error.

PCR was performed using 60 Vbeta and 13 Jbeta primers. TCRdb keeps only in-frame clones here, not all; method: immunoSEQ multiplex PCR. The sample contains about 120,000 clones, 79% of which appear only once. The length of the CDR3 is 15 residues. Germline V CDR1 and CDR2: SGHTA, FQGNSA. The sequence derives from a man between 25 and 39 years old in good health and CMV-seropositive. The genes are TRBV7-2 and TRBJ2-6; maybe TRBD1 (5 bases). The sequencing sample was made of PBMCs. CDR3 protein: CASSFKTSGANGLTF. CDR3 nucleotide sequence: TGTGCCAGCAGCTTCAAAACATCTGGGGCCAACGGCCTGACTTTC.